Shown below are 20 T cell receptor beta chains from a single sample sequenced in a study of cytomegalovirus exposure and HLA in healthy donors. This PCR relied on a set of 60 Vbeta primers and 13 Jbeta primers. Generated by immunoSEQ multiplex PCR, the TCRdb table keeps only in-frame clones and is missing some. The sample carries about 150,000 clones, approximately 81% recorded once. The sequenced sample was PBMCs. The receptors here all came from a woman aged 18-29 years in good health and CMV-seronegative.

V gene TRBV7-6 combines with J gene TRBJ1-6; no firm D call. Germline CDR1 is SGHVS and CDR2 is FNYEAQ. The length of the CDR3 is 16 residues. Trimming cost V 1 base and J 9 bases, with 16 bases left between them. The CDR3 DNA sequence: TGTGCCAGCAGCTTAGAGCCGTGGGAAGGAGGTTCACCCCTCCACTTT. Amino acids: CASSLEPWEGGSPLHF.

The J gene is TRBJ2-5, the V gene TRBV30, with 13 bases aligning to TRBD2. CDR3 size: 17 residues. Germline loops: CDR1 GTSNPN, CDR2 SVGIG (reference sequence). V lost 0 bases, J lost 4 bases, and 8 bases stayed unmatched. CDR3 in DNA: TGTGCCTGGAGTGTCCGGAGGACTAGCGGGAGTGGAGAGACCCAGTACTTC. Its protein is CAWSVRRTSGSGETQYF.

The rearrangement uses TRBV7-9 and TRBJ2-3; 9 bases fit TRBD2. Looked up from germline, CDR1 is SEHNR and CDR2 is FQNEAQ (reference sequence). CDR3 length: 16 amino acids. J gave up 5 bases and V 5 bases, and 11 bases lay outside the gene matches. The CDR3 bases are TGTGCCAGCAGCCCAGGACTAGCGAGTACACTAGATACGCAGTATTTT. Protein sequence: CASSPGLASTLDTQYF.

V gene TRBV13 combines with J gene TRBJ2-7; 9 bases are a match to TRBD1. This CDR3 has 14 residues. Germline V gene lookup returns CDR1 PRHDT and CDR2 FYEKMQ (reference sequence). J lost 11 bases, V lost 5 bases, and 13 bases had no gene match. The CDR3 DNA reads TGTGCCAGCAGCGTAACCGGGACAGGGCCAGGAAAGTACTTC. It codes for CASSVTGTGPGKYF.

The genes are TRBV19 and TRBJ1-5; 7 positions match TRBD1. There are 16 residues in the CDR3. The V and J ends lost 3 bases and 2 bases, in that order; junction bases with no gene match: 7. The germline V gene encodes CDR1 LNHDA and CDR2 SQIVND (reference sequence). This CDR3 reads CASSIPTGLGNQPQHF. The CDR3 coding sequence is TGTGCCAGTAGTATCCCGACAGGGTTGGGCAATCAGCCCCAGCATTTT.

DNA for the CDR3: TGTGCCAGCACTCTTGGACAGGCCGTCTCCGCCATATATTTT. Its protein product is CASTLGQAVSAIYF. The chain is built from TRBV28 and TRBJ1-3; 7 bases are shared with TRBD1. V lost 7 bases and J lost 11; bases outside the gene matches: 14. This CDR3 is built from 14 residues. CDR1 and CDR2 from the germline V gene are MDHEN and SYDVKM.

On this clone: The same CDR3 can be traced to other DNA sequences in this sample. CDR3 sequence (DNA): TGTGCCATCAGCGGCGGCCAAGAGACCCAGTACTTC. Translating it yields CAISGGQETQYF. The chain combines TRBV10-3 with TRBJ2-5; D is ambiguous. Per the germline V gene, CDR1 is ENHRY and CDR2 is SYGVKD. V lost 6 bases, J lost 1 base, and 6 bases lay in between. The CDR3 length is 12 residues.

The chain recombines TRBV9 with TRBJ1-6; 7 bases match TRBD1. The CDR3 consists of 15 residues. Germline trimming cut 3 bases from V and 7 bases from J; bases unmatched to any gene: 7. Per the germline V gene, CDR1 is SGDLS and CDR2 is YYNGEE. The CDR3 sequence: CASSARQGSNSPLHF. CDR3 sequence (DNA): TGTGCCAGCAGCGCCCGACAGGGATCGAATTCACCCCTCCACTTT.

Concerning this clone itself: Other DNA variants within this sample encode the same CDR3. The chain is built from TRBV30 and TRBJ2-1; a weak D match, TRBD1 (6 bases). Trimming took 3 bases from V and 2 from J, leaving 14 bases between them. CDR3 length: 15 residues. In germline, CDR1 is GTSNPN, CDR2 SVGIG (reference sequence). As DNA, the CDR3 is TGTGCCTGGAGCGGGGATGGGGGCCCCTACAATGAGCAGTTCTTC. Translated, it gives CAWSGDGGPYNEQFF. The variable domain in full, with the rest retrieved from reference TRBV30 and TRBJ2-1, is SQTIHQWPATLVQPVGSPLSLECTVEGTSNPNLYWYRQAAGRGLQLLFYSVGIGQISSEVPQNLSASRPQDRQFILSSKKLLLSDSGFYLCAWSGDGGPYNEQFFGPGTRLTVL.

J is TRBJ1-2 and V is TRBV6-6; no definite D call. The germline V gene has CDR1 MNHNY and CDR2 SVGAGI (reference sequence). This CDR3 comprises 13 residues. With 6 bases removed from V and 1 base from J, the gap between germline ends came to 9 bases. The CDR3 nucleotides read TGTGCCAGCAGACGCGGGTTTAACTATGGCTACACCTTC. Encoded protein: CASRRGFNYGYTF.

The chain recombines TRBV18 with TRBJ2-5, with 11 nucleotides matching TRBD1. Looked up from germline, CDR1 is KGHSH and CDR2 is LQKENI. The CDR3 has 17 residues. Trimming cost V 5 bases and J 7 bases; bases outside gene matches: 15. This CDR3 reads CASSADSTGTGGRTQYF. The DNA of the CDR3 is TGTGCCAGCTCAGCAGATTCAACCGGGACAGGGGGTCGGACCCAGTACTTC.

The chain is built from TRBV4-2 and TRBJ2-5; 15 nucleotides line up with TRBD2. The CDR3 extends over 18 amino acids. The junction had 8 bases not matched to a gene; V was cut back by 4 bases and J by 2 bases. The germline CDR1 and CDR2 sequences are LGHNA and YNFKEQ. The CDR3 protein is CASSPRTSGGEPQETQYF. The CDR3 DNA reads TGTGCCAGCAGCCCCCGGACTAGCGGGGGGGAACCGCAAGAGACCCAGTACTTC.

This clone has just a few counts. The chain carries TRBV28 and TRBJ2-3; TRBD2 is a possible D gene (5 bases). With 6 bases removed from V and 4 bases from J, the gap between germline ends came to 23 bases. The germline gives CDR1 MDHEN, CDR2 SYDVKM. The CDR3 runs 17 residues. CDR3 sequence: CASSNRGLFSSPDTQYF. CDR3 sequence (DNA): TGTGCCAGCAGCAATCGCGGACTTTTTTCGAGTCCAGATACGCAGTATTTT. Combining the CDR3 with reference TRBV28 and TRBJ2-3 gives the whole variable domain DVKVTQSSRYLVKRTGEKVFLECVQDMDHENMFWYRQDPGLGLRLIYFSYDVKMKEKGDIPEGYSVSREKKERFSLILESASTNQTSMYLCASSNRGLFSSPDTQYFGPGTRLTVL.

The J gene is TRBJ1-4, the V gene TRBV28, with D perhaps matching TRBD1 (6 bases). This CDR3 is built from 15 residues. CDR1 is MDHEN and CDR2 is SYDVKM in the germline V gene. Trimming took 4 bases from V and 3 from J, leaving 12 bases between them. The CDR3 region has the DNA TGTGCCAGCAGTTCCACAGGGATAGCTAATGAAAAACTGTTTTTT. Encoded protein: CASSSTGIANEKLFF.

The V and J genes are TRBV7-8 and TRBJ2-1; TRBD2 is a possible D gene (7 bases). This CDR3 comprises 17 residues. Trimming took off 5 bases at V and 10 bases at J, with 27 bases between the two ends. Germline values: CDR1 SGHVS, CDR2 FQNEAQ. Here the CDR3 reads CASSAEGRGGGLWEQFF. DNA of the CDR3: TGTGCCAGCAGCGCAGAGGGTCGGGGCGGGGGCCTCTGGGAGCAGTTCTTC. Full variable domain (remainder filled in from reference TRBV7-8 and TRBJ2-1): GAGVSQSPRYKVAKRGQDVALRCDPISGHVSLFWYQQALGQGPEFLTYFQNEAQLDKSGLPSDRFFAERPEGSVSTLKIQRTQQEDSAVYLCASSAEGRGGGLWEQFFGPGTRLTVL.

The chain links TRBV19 to TRBJ2-3; 9 bases line up with TRBD2. Trimming took 10 bases from V and 3 from J; bases not matched to a gene: 11. The CDR3 spans 15 residues. Germline CDR1 LNHDA, CDR2 SQIVND (reference sequence). The CDR3 DNA sequence: TGTGCCACAGTGTCCCGGCGGGAGGGTACAGATACGCAGTATTTT. Translating gives CATVSRREGTDTQYF.

This chain connects TRBV28 to TRBJ1-5; 8 bases line up with TRBD1. The CDR3 contains 15 residues. V trimming: 5 bases; J trimming: 3 bases; junction bases outside the gene matches: 6. Germline values: CDR1 MDHEN, CDR2 SYDVKM. Here the CDR3 DNA reads TGTGCCAGCAGTATCGGACAGGGCAACAATCAGCCCCAGCATTTT. This sequence encodes CASSIGQGNNQPQHF.

The chain joins TRBV2 to TRBJ2-3, with TRBD2 identical over 9 bases. Trimming cost V 1 base and J 2 bases; bases outside gene matches: 1. The CDR3 length is 15 residues. CDR1 and CDR2 (germline): SNHLY, FYNNEI. In DNA form, the CDR3 reads TGTGCCAGCAGTGAAGGACTAGCGGCCACAGATACGCAGTATTTT. Its protein product is CASSEGLAATDTQYF.

This sequence joins TRBV27 and TRBJ1-6; tentative D call: TRBD1 (6 bases). CDR3 length equals 14 residues. CDR1 is MNHEY, CDR2 SMNVEV, per germline (reference sequence). V shed 8 bases and J shed 5 bases, with 13 bases lying between them. The CDR3 spells CASGQFHDNSPLHF. The CDR3 DNA follows: TGTGCCAGCGGACAGTTTCACGATAATTCACCCCTCCACTTT.

In its sample, this clone was seen a few times. The chain joins TRBV5-1 to TRBJ2-7, with 8 bases lining up with TRBD1. Germline assignment: CDR1 SGHRS and CDR2 YFSETQ. Germline trimming cut 0 bases from V and 5 bases from J; bases unmatched to any gene: 4. The CDR3 runs to 14 residues. The CDR3 region is CASSLGTGPHEQYF. For the CDR3, the DNA is TGCGCCAGCAGCTTGGGGACAGGGCCCCACGAGCAGTACTTC.